Shown below are 5 T cell receptor beta chains from a single sample sequenced in a study of Ad26.COV2.S vaccination and SARS-CoV-2 variants. Indicated treatment: about 20 received Ad26.COV2.S at low or high dose, single or two shots; about five received placebo; per-sample allocation not given. The samples date from day 63 after the first vaccine or placebo injection. Assay: immunoSEQ multiplex PCR; the TCRdb copy retains only in-frame clones and omits some. The data contain around 400,000 clones, over 75% of them singletons. This material consisted of peripheral blood, taken in a trial of Ad26.COV2.S vaccine versus placebo. All receptors come from a person between 18 and 65 years old who received the Ad26.COV2.S COVID-19 vaccine or a placebo.

The chain joins TRBV6-6 to TRBJ2-7, with D perhaps TRBD1 (5 bases). Germline loops: CDR1 MNHNY, CDR2 SVGAGI (reference sequence). The V gene lost 4 bases and the J gene lost 6 bases, with 16 bases spanning the gap. This CDR3 is built from 14 residues. CDR3 residues: CASSSTVGSVEQYF. The CDR3 DNA follows: TGTGCCAGCAGTTCGACAGTAGGGTCCGTCGAGCAGTACTTC.

The chain recombines TRBV6-2 or TRBV6-3 with TRBJ2-5; D is unresolved. CDR3 size: 14 residues. Deletions cut 2 bases from V and 1 base from J, with 8 bases between. Germline V gene data show CDR1 as MNHEY and CDR2 as SVGEGT. The CDR3 DNA sequence: TGTGCCAGCAGTTACAGGCTAACCCAAGAGACCCAGTACTTC. This codes for CASSYRLTQETQYF.

J is TRBJ1-2 and V is TRBV5-6; 9 nucleotides line up with TRBD1. J gave up 6 bases and V 1 base, and 10 bases lay outside the gene matches. Germline values: CDR1 SGHDT, CDR2 YYEEEE. This CDR3 is 16 amino acids long. The CDR3 here is CASSLPDRDRVHGYTF. CDR3 bases: TGTGCCAGCAGCTTGCCGGACCGGGACAGGGTTCATGGCTACACCTTC.

The gene calls are TRBV2 and TRBJ2-7; 11 positions match TRBD1. The V gene's germline CDR1 is SNHLY and CDR2 FYNNEI. The CDR3 runs 15 residues. V was pared by 2 bases and J by 2 bases, with 2 bases of the junction left unmatched. The CDR3 nucleotides read TGTGCCAGCAGTGAACTGGGACAGGGGGCCTACGAGCAGTACTTC. Encoded protein: CASSELGQGAYEQYF.

V usage is TRBV5-1 and J usage is TRBJ2-2; 8 bases match TRBD1. CDR1 is SGHRS, CDR2 YFSETQ, per germline. V shed 2 bases, J shed 10 bases, and the junction held 10 bases outside the gene matches. This CDR3 comprises 15 residues. The CDR3 here is CASSFETGVHEELFF. The CDR3 DNA follows: TGCGCCAGCAGCTTTGAGACAGGGGTTCATGAGGAGCTGTTTTTT.